Listed here is a single T cell receptor (beta chain). The data were obtained in a study of blood T cell repertoires in COVID-19. Study information: Researchers got acute and convalescent COVID-19 samples from the United States, Italy and Spain.

Germline values: CDR1 SEHNR, CDR2 FQNEAQ (reference sequence). The germline V and J ends were trimmed by 5 bases and 3 bases, with 17 bases remaining between them. This CDR3 is 15 amino acids long. In the authors' workflow: Estimation of nucleated cell counts relied on the amplification of reference gene primers. Using immunoSEQ multiplex PCR, the repertoire was profiled, and TCRdb retains in-frame clones only, with some absent. That table gives V, J and clone size, and the DNA gave D and trimming. Of hundreds of thousands of clones listed, approximately 89% are singletons. The chain is built from TRBV7-9 and TRBJ2-7, with D tentatively TRBD1 (7 bases). This receptor was identified in a woman in her sixties or seventies with COVID-19, enrolled during active disease. Sequencing used peripheral blood. CDR3 region: CASSPAGQLRYEQYF. CDR3 in DNA: TGTGCCAGCAGCCCGGCGGGACAGCTACGCTACGAGCAGTACTTC.